This TCR beta chain was sequenced in a study of cytomegalovirus exposure and HLA in healthy donors. Study-level results: The study listed around 150 cytomegalovirus-associated TCR beta chains.

A remark on this clone: Antigen unknown.

Germline V gene data show CDR1 as GTSNPN and CDR2 as SVGIG (reference sequence). Trimming at V came to 2 bases and at J to 7 bases, leaving 5 bases not matched to a gene. This CDR3 comprises 14 residues. Amplification used 60 Vbeta primers and 13 Jbeta primers. Using immunoSEQ multiplex PCR, the repertoire was profiled, and TCRdb retains in-frame clones only, with some absent. The table has roughly 93,000 clones, roughly three quarters seen once. The gene calls are TRBV30 and TRBJ2-3, with 11 bases lining up with TRBD2. The sample comprised PBMCs. The TCR comes from a middle-aged man in good health and CMV-seronegative. The CDR3 coding sequence is TGTGCCTGGAGTATTAGCGGGGGGGCAAATACGCAGTATTTT. Amino acid sequence: CAWSISGGANTQYF.